This TCR beta chain was recovered during a study of T cells in Graves' hyperthyroidism and ophthalmopathy. Study-wide findings and caveats: Blood samples included most of the expanded thyroid clonotypes exceeding 0.001.

This CDR3 is 11 amino acids long. V lost 10 bases, J lost 3 bases, and 9 bases lay in between. Germline CDR1 reads MDHEN; CDR2 reads SYDVKM. TCR beta CDR3 regions were amplified from RNA. An initial round of RT-PCR targeting the TCR CDR3 relied on the HTBI primer set. Using its own MiXCR run on the multiplex PCR reads, TCRdb lists one record per CDR3 protein. In the table there are about 320,000 distinct CDR3 sequences, roughly 15% of which are singletons. Of note for this clonotype: The target antigen is unknown.

The sequence derives from a man aged 30 to 45 with Graves' hyperthyroidism. The gene calls are TRBV28 and TRBJ1-1, with unresolved D. Sequencing was carried out using blood. In DNA form, the CDR3 reads TGTGCCATAGGGCTAGACACTGAAGCTTTCTTT. Its protein product is CAIGLDTEAFF.